This TCR beta chain stems from a study of human T cells and chemical hapten exposure. Study information: Patch tests put 0.01% DPC on the upper back, read at 6 days. Study outcomes and limitations: Donors had alopecia, so their immune response may differ from healthy people's. Large CDR3 similarity clusters arose significantly more often from expanded TCRs than from controls.

One entry per CDR3 protein results from TCRdb running MiXCR on the RACE reads. The sample includes around 60,000 distinct CDR3 sequences, around 7% of them seen just once. This clonotype was recorded at least ten times. Its target is unknown. Trimming pared 5 bases from V and 2 bases from J, leaving 19 bases between. CDR1 is SGHAT and CDR2 is FQDESV in the germline V gene (reference sequence). The CDR3 contains 17 residues. The time point denotes: pre-sensitization, week 0. Treatment reported: therapeutic diphenylcyclopropenone sensitization with weekly scalp DPC. This receptor was taken from a woman aged 25 to 39 with alopecia areata. Some clones in this sample may be carry-over from other donors' samples. The chain joins TRBV11-1 to TRBJ2-1; possibly TRBD1 or TRBD2 for D (5 bases each). Here the sequenced sample was whole blood, taken in connection with sensitization to the hapten diphenylcyclopropenone (DPC). The CDR3 spells CASSPSLGAGPYNEQFF. DNA for the CDR3: TGTGCCAGCAGCCCCTCTCTCGGGGCAGGGCCCTACAATGAGCAGTTCTTC.